These 31 T cell receptor beta chains share one sample of origin, sequenced in a study of PD-1 blockade in classical Hodgkin lymphoma. Only in-frame clones appear in the TCRdb table, and some are missing; sequencing was by immunoSEQ multiplex PCR. The table includes 25,000 to 30,000 clones, approximately 66% detected once. All patients relapsed after autologous stem cell transplantation, and brentuximab vedotin exposure varied. The sequences come from peripheral blood mononuclear cells (PBMCs), collected before the second cycle of nivolumab. The receptors here all came from a human donor with classical Hodgkin lymphoma.

This clone was detected once. J is TRBJ1-5 and V is TRBV15; 7 positions agree with TRBD1. Germline V lookup: CDR1 LNHNV, CDR2 YYDKDF (reference sequence). The CDR3 is 16 residues long. The V and J ends lost 3 bases and 0 bases, in that order; junction bases with no gene match: 5. CDR3 loop: CATSRRDSYSNQPQHF. DNA for the CDR3: TGTGCCACCAGCAGGCGGGACAGCTATAGCAATCAGCCCCAGCATTTT.

In this sample, this clone turned up a few times. The chain couples TRBV15 to TRBJ1-4; D might be TRBD1 (6 bases). V dropped 9 bases and J dropped 8 bases, with 22 bases sitting between them. This CDR3 comprises 15 residues. Looked up from germline, CDR1 is LNHNV and CDR2 is YYDKDF (reference sequence). The CDR3 here is CATKRGTPGREKLFF. CDR3 DNA sequence: TGTGCCACGAAGCGTGGGACACCCGGCCGGGAAAAACTGTTTTTT.

This chain connects TRBV30 to TRBJ1-3, with no clear D. Germline CDR1 GTSNPN, CDR2 SVGIG (reference sequence). The V end lost 5 bases, the J end lost 3 bases, and 5 bases lay between the germline ends. The CDR3 totals 11 residues. The CDR3 DNA reads as TGTGCCTGGGACGTTGGAAACACCATATATTTT. Translating gives CAWDVGNTIYF.

V is TRBV5-2 and J is TRBJ2-6; the tabulated D call, TRBD2, remains unverified against the DNA. TRBV5-2 is given as a pseudogene. The CDR3 totals 17 residues. CDR3 in DNA: TGTGCCAGCAGCGTTGTTGGGAGCTTCTCTGGGGCCAACGTCCTGACTTTC. This sequence encodes CASSVVGSFSGANVLTF.

This clone turned up a few times. This sequence joins TRBV27 and TRBJ2-3; D uncertain. The V end was cut by 1 base, the J end by 5 bases, with 4 bases between. The germline V gene has CDR1 MNHEY and CDR2 SMNVEV (reference sequence). This CDR3 is built from 12 residues. The CDR3 reads CASSLYRDTQYF. The CDR3 DNA reads as TGTGCCAGCAGTTTATATAGAGATACGCAGTATTTT.

The chain has TRBV10-1 and TRBJ2-3, with 9 bases that match TRBD1. V shed 9 bases and J 3 bases; nucleotides not matched to a gene: 7. Germline CDR1 and CDR2: WNHNN and SYGVQD (reference sequence). This CDR3 is built from 14 residues. The CDR3 DNA follows: TGCGCCAGTCGCGACAGGGGGTCGACAGATACGCAGTATTTT. Translating gives CASRDRGSTDTQYF.

The rearrangement uses TRBV19 and TRBJ1-5; perhaps TRBD1 as D (6 bases). The CDR3 sequence is 14 residues long. Trimming stripped 6 bases from V and 0 bases from J, with 9 bases between. The V gene's germline CDR1 is LNHDA and CDR2 SQIVND (reference sequence). In DNA form, the CDR3 reads TGTGCCAGTAGAGACAGGACTAGCAATCAGCCCCAGCATTTT. Its translation: CASRDRTSNQPQHF. Full variable domain (missing parts from reference TRBV19 and TRBJ1-5): DGGITQSPKYLFRKEGQNVTLSCEQNLNHDAMYWYRQDPGQGLRLIYYSQIVNDFQKGDIAEGYSVSREKKESFPLTVTSAQKNPTAFYLCASRDRTSNQPQHFGDGTRLSIL.

This clone was recorded a few times. V is TRBV15 and J is TRBJ2-7; the match to TRBD1 covers 8 bases. The CDR3 covers 13 residues. Germline loops: CDR1 LNHNV, CDR2 YYDKDF (reference sequence). The trim removed 6 bases at V and 6 bases at J, leaving 7 bases unmatched. Here the CDR3 reads CATRNRGSGEQYV. CDR3 sequence (DNA): TGTGCCACCAGGAACAGGGGGTCTGGCGAGCAGTACGTC.

This clone was detected only a few times. This sequence joins TRBV19 and TRBJ2-3; D ambiguous. The CDR3 has 11 amino acids. Germline CDR1 reads LNHDA; CDR2 reads SQIVND (reference sequence). Trimming took 5 bases from V and 6 from J, leaving 6 bases between them. The CDR3 sequence is CASSQVDTQYF. The CDR3 region has the DNA TGTGCCAGTAGTCAAGTGGATACGCAGTATTTT.

The chain joins TRBV29-1 to TRBJ1-1; D might be TRBD1 (6 bases). V lost 3 bases and J lost 5, with 13 bases in between. This CDR3 has 13 residues. Germline V gene lookup returns CDR1 SQVTM and CDR2 ANQGSEA. The CDR3 bases are TGCAGCGTTGACGCAACAGGGAATACTGAAGCTTTCTTT. Its protein product is CSVDATGNTEAFF.

V is TRBV7-6 and J is TRBJ2-3; perhaps TRBD2 as D (7 bases). Between the trimmed V and J ends, which lost 1 base and 1 base, there was a span of 12 bases. The V gene's germline CDR1 is SGHVS and CDR2 FNYEAQ. The CDR3 contains 16 residues. The CDR3 reads CASSLGAGAGTDTQYF. CDR3 nucleotides: TGTGCCAGCAGCTTAGGGGCGGGGGCAGGCACAGATACGCAGTATTTT.

With regard to this clone: A much larger clonotype is one base distant, so this may be a read error. The genes are TRBV2 and TRBJ1-2, with a weak D call TRBD1 (6 bases). V was trimmed by 6 bases and J by 4 bases, leaving 15 bases between them. This CDR3 spans 14 amino acids. Germline CDR1 and CDR2: SNHLY and FYNNEI. The CDR3 here is CASRSRTDSYGYTF. The DNA of the CDR3 is TGTGCCAGCAGATCCAGGACAGACTCCTATGGCTACACCTTC.

The V gene is TRBV6-1, the J gene TRBJ1-1, with TRBD1 matching over 8 bases. CDR3 size: 14 residues. Trimming took 4 bases from V and 6 from J; bases not matched to a gene: 7. CDR1 and CDR2 (germline): MNHNS, SASEGT. In DNA, the CDR3 is TGTGCCAGCAGTGCCCACTGGACAGGGTCTGAAGCTTTCTTT. The encoded protein is CASSAHWTGSEAFF.

In its sample, this clone was seen a few times. The DNA for the CDR3 is TGTGCCAGCAGTGTATTGAATGAGCAGTTCTTC. Encoded protein: CASSVLNEQFF. The chain recombines TRBV25-1 with TRBJ2-1; unclear D gene. The V and J ends lost 4 bases and 7 bases respectively, with 5 bases between them. The CDR3 has 11 amino acids. Germline V CDR1 and CDR2: MGHDK, SYGVNS.

The chain joins TRBV27 to TRBJ2-3, with unresolved D. CDR3 length: 13 amino acids. Germline assignment: CDR1 MNHEY and CDR2 SMNVEV (reference sequence). V was shortened by 5 bases and J by 6 bases, with 12 bases between the two germline ends. The CDR3 sequence is CASSPFLGDTQYF. DNA of the CDR3: TGTGCCAGCAGTCCTTTTCTAGGGGATACGCAGTATTTT.

The rearrangement joins TRBV19 to TRBJ1-6; D might be TRBD1 (5 bases). V was clipped by 1 base and J by 7 bases, with 11 bases between them. Germline CDR1 reads LNHDA; CDR2 reads SQIVND (reference sequence). CDR3 length: 15 amino acids. The CDR3 is CASSIVQGGNSPLHF. DNA of the CDR3: TGTGCCAGTAGTATAGTCCAGGGTGGAAATTCACCCCTCCACTTT. The full variable domain, rest sourced from reference TRBV19 and TRBJ1-6, is DGGITQSPKYLFRKEGQNVTLSCEQNLNHDAMYWYRQDPGQGLRLIYYSQIVNDFQKGDIAEGYSVSREKKESFPLTVTSAQKNPTAFYLCASSIVQGGNSPLHFGNGTRLTVT.

This clone was seen once. The V and J genes are TRBV7-3 and TRBJ1-3; D is ambiguous. This CDR3 is built from 15 residues. The germline V gene encodes CDR1 SGHTA and CDR2 FQGTGA. The V and J ends lost 3 bases and 0 bases respectively, with 9 bases between them. The CDR3 spells CASSFSPSSGNTIYF. DNA for the CDR3: TGTGCCAGCAGCTTTTCGCCCAGCTCTGGAAACACCATATATTTT.

This clone was counted between two and nine times. The J gene is TRBJ1-2, the V gene TRBV29-1; D ambiguous. Germline CDR1 reads SQVTM; CDR2 reads ANQGSEA. V shed 7 bases and J shed 8 bases, with 17 bases lying between them. This CDR3 has 12 residues. The DNA for the CDR3 is TGCAGCGCCGATCCCTCGGGTCTAGGCTACACCTTC. This codes for CSADPSGLGYTF.

The chain combines TRBV5-1 with TRBJ2-7; 7 bases match TRBD2. The J segment lost 0 bases and the V segment lost 1 base, leaving 1 base of the junction unmatched. The CDR3 is 14 amino acids. From germline, CDR1 is SGHRS and CDR2 YFSETQ. CDR3 in DNA: TGCGCCAGCAGCTTGCAGCGGGGCTCCTACGAGCAGTACTTC. Its protein product is CASSLQRGSYEQYF.

The J gene is TRBJ1-3, the V gene TRBV19, with unresolved D. The V gene's germline CDR1 is LNHDA and CDR2 SQIVND (reference sequence). The CDR3 totals 14 residues. V was cut by 6 bases and J by 0 bases, with 9 bases left in between. The CDR3: CASSFLDSGNTIYF. The CDR3 coding sequence is TGTGCCAGTAGCTTTTTGGACTCTGGAAACACCATATATTTT. Full variable domain (remainder filled in from reference TRBV19 and TRBJ1-3): DGGITQSPKYLFRKEGQNVTLSCEQNLNHDAMYWYRQDPGQGLRLIYYSQIVNDFQKGDIAEGYSVSREKKESFPLTVTSAQKNPTAFYLCASSFLDSGNTIYFGEGSWLTVV.

The CDR3 reads CASSSQSGESSYEQYV. The CDR3 DNA reads as TGCGCCAGCAGCTCCCAATCAGGGGAGAGTTCCTACGAGCAGTACGTC. The chain has TRBV5-1 and TRBJ2-7; D is possibly TRBD1 (6 bases). The CDR3 has 16 residues. Trimming took off 3 bases at V and 1 base at J, with 17 bases between the two ends. Germline CDR1 and CDR2: SGHRS and YFSETQ.

The J gene is TRBJ2-3, the V gene TRBV19; D gene uncertain. This CDR3 contains 14 residues. V gave up 5 bases and J gave up 2 bases, with 11 bases separating them. Germline V gene sequence: CDR1 LNHDA, CDR2 SQIVND (reference sequence). CDR3 region: CASSFLDFTDTQYF. As DNA, the CDR3 is TGTGCCAGTAGTTTTTTAGACTTCACAGATACGCAGTATTTT.

J is TRBJ1-5 and V is TRBV27, with D possibly TRBD1 on 5 matching bases. V lost 1 base and J 1 base, leaving 5 bases between the germline ends. Germline-derived CDR1 and CDR2 are MNHEY and SMNVEV (reference sequence). The CDR3 runs 14 residues. Here the CDR3 reads CASSLWGSNQPQHF. The CDR3 DNA reads as TGTGCCAGCAGTTTATGGGGGAGCAATCAGCCCCAGCATTTT.

The chain combines TRBV10-1 with TRBJ1-3, with D hard to call. The germline gives CDR1 WNHNN, CDR2 SYGVQD (reference sequence). With 11 bases removed from V and 6 bases from J, the gap between germline ends came to 20 bases. The CDR3 spans 14 residues. The CDR3 sequence: CAALRGERENTIYF. The CDR3 DNA reads TGCGCCGCCCTGCGGGGAGAAAGAGAAAACACCATATATTTT.

The V gene is TRBV27, the J gene TRBJ2-1; D could derive from TRBD1 or TRBD2 (6 bases each). Trimming left V 2 bases short and J 5 bases short, with 19 bases between. The germline V gene has CDR1 MNHEY and CDR2 SMNVEV (reference sequence). The CDR3 contains 17 residues. The CDR3 sequence: CASSLKSLGGPHNEQFF. The DNA of the CDR3 is TGTGCCAGCAGTTTAAAGAGTTTGGGGGGCCCCCACAATGAGCAGTTCTTC.

This sequence joins TRBV28 and TRBJ2-2, with TRBD1 matching over 7 bases. The CDR3 is 15 amino acids. Germline-derived CDR1 and CDR2 are MDHEN and SYDVKM. V shed 6 bases and J 4 bases; nucleotides not matched to a gene: 8. Here the CDR3 DNA reads TGTGCCAGCAGAACCGGGACAGCTTTCACCGGGGAGCTGTTTTTT. It specifies CASRTGTAFTGELFF.

The chain carries TRBV10-3 and TRBJ1-5, with TRBD1 matching over 9 bases. J was trimmed by 4 bases and V by 8 bases; bases with no gene match: 9. The CDR3 loop spans 15 amino acids. From germline, CDR1 is ENHRY and CDR2 SYGVKD. The CDR3 loop reads CAIRDDRGVNQPQHF. The CDR3, as DNA: TGTGCCATCCGGGACGACAGGGGGGTGAATCAGCCCCAGCATTTT.

This chain uses TRBV11-3 with TRBJ2-5; D is tentatively TRBD1 or TRBD2 (5 bases each). The CDR3 is made up of 17 amino acids. V lost 5 bases, J lost 1 base, and 20 bases lay in between. Germline CDR1 and CDR2: SGHNT and YENEEA. Here the CDR3 reads CASSTWVPGRAQETQYF. The CDR3 nucleotides read TGTGCCAGCAGCACCTGGGTCCCGGGACGCGCCCAAGAGACCCAGTACTTC.

This clone was seen only a few times. This chain joins TRBV6-5 and TRBJ1-1; unclear D gene. The V gene's germline CDR1 is MNHEY and CDR2 SVGAGI. With 7 bases removed from V and 4 bases from J, the gap between germline ends came to 13 bases. This CDR3 comprises 13 residues. For the CDR3, the DNA is TGTGCCAGCATTCAGCCGGGGTCCACTGAAGCTTTCTTT. Translated: CASIQPGSTEAFF.

The J gene is TRBJ2-1, the V gene TRBV6-5; D is tentatively TRBD1 or TRBD2 (5 bases each). CDR3 length equals 14 residues. V lost 6 bases, J lost 7 bases, and 16 bases lay in between. Germline CDR1 reads MNHEY; CDR2 reads SVGAGI. The CDR3 DNA reads TGTGCCAGCAGCCTAGGGACCTTGCGAAATGAGCAGTTCTTC. Its translation: CASSLGTLRNEQFF.

The chain carries TRBV21-1 and TRBJ1-3; TRBD1 is taken as the D call from the table, unchecked against the DNA. TRBV21-1 is tagged as a pseudogene. There are 20 residues in the CDR3. The CDR3, as DNA: TGTGCCAGCAGCAAAATTTACGACAGGTCAACAGATCTCGCTGGAAACACCATATATTTT. It codes for CASSKIYDRSTDLAGNTIYF.